The present TCR beta chain was sequenced within a study of T cell responses to AZD1222 COVID-19 vaccine. Data came from immunoSEQ multiplex PCR; TCRdb stores just in-frame clones and leaves some out. The table lists roughly 120,000 clones, roughly nine tenths of them singletons. Overall study findings and caveats: Targeting of unmutated variant regions was reportedly seen in nearly half of spike-specific TCRs. Baseline seropositivity characterized only six AZD1222 recipients. Most donors were white British, females outnumbered males, and clonal diversity was possibly underestimated. Sampling that yielded the repertoires occurred only after the peak T cell response.

This clone was detected once. Its matching antigen is unknown. Sequencing was performed on peripheral blood, taken 28 days after the second AZD1222 dose. The source is an adult who received the AZD1222 COVID-19 vaccine.

This CDR3 reads CASSRQGGTEAFF. Here the CDR3 DNA reads TGTGCCAGCAGCAGACAGGGGGGAACTGAAGCTTTCTTT. This chain uses TRBV6-5 with TRBJ1-1, with TRBD1 matching over 9 bases. V was pared by 6 bases and J by 5 bases, with 4 bases of the junction left unmatched. There are 13 residues in the CDR3. The germline CDR1 and CDR2 sequences are MNHEY and SVGAGI.